This entry lists 5 T cell receptor beta chains sequenced from one sample in a study of blood T cell repertoires in COVID-19. The method was immunoSEQ multiplex PCR; TCRdb's version includes in-frame clones alone and lacks a portion of them. The table shows 95,000 to 110,000 clones, with around 92% occurring only once. The source material was peripheral blood. The receptors originated from a woman aged 60-70 years with acute or convalescent COVID-19.

This chain links TRBV29-1 with TRBJ2-7; 9 bases are a match to TRBD2. The germline V gene encodes CDR1 SQVTM and CDR2 ANQGSEA. The CDR3 consists of 14 residues. V trimming: 5 bases; J trimming: 1 base; junction bases outside the gene matches: 6. The CDR3 region is CSVRASGKSYEQYF. The CDR3, as DNA: TGCAGCGTTCGAGCTAGCGGGAAGTCCTACGAGCAGTACTTC.

The chain has TRBV6-5 and TRBJ1-6, with D maybe TRBD1 (5 bases). CDR3 length: 14 residues. With 0 bases removed from V and 8 bases from J, the gap between germline ends came to 8 bases. CDR1 and CDR2 (germline): MNHEY, SVGAGI. The CDR3 coding sequence is TGTGCCAGCAGTTACTCGACCAGGGATTCACCCCTCCACTTT. As protein: CASSYSTRDSPLHF.

The chain carries TRBV5-1 and TRBJ2-5; D is uncertain. V dropped 1 base and J dropped 5 bases, with 18 bases sitting between them. Germline-derived CDR1 and CDR2 are SGHRS and YFSETQ. The CDR3 spans 16 residues. This CDR3 is CASSLKAGGLTETQYF. Here the CDR3 DNA reads TGCGCCAGCAGCTTGAAAGCCGGCGGATTGACGGAGACCCAGTACTTC.

The chain uses TRBV11-2 and TRBJ1-1; D not certain. Deletions cut 8 bases from V and 3 bases from J, with 19 bases between. From germline, CDR1 is SGHAT and CDR2 FQNNGV. This CDR3 contains 15 residues. The CDR3 sequence: CASEVLRSGDTEAFF. The CDR3 DNA sequence: TGTGCCAGCGAGGTCTTGCGGAGCGGGGACACTGAAGCTTTCTTT.

The J gene is TRBJ2-3, the V gene TRBV7-9; possibly TRBD1 for D (7 bases). CDR3 length: 15 amino acids. V lost 5 bases to trimming and J lost 5 bases, with 17 bases between them. Germline V gives CDR1 SEHNR, CDR2 FQNEAQ (reference sequence). Here the CDR3 DNA reads TGTGCCAGCAGCCCGCAGACAGGGAGGAAAGATACGCAGTATTTT. Translating gives CASSPQTGRKDTQYF.